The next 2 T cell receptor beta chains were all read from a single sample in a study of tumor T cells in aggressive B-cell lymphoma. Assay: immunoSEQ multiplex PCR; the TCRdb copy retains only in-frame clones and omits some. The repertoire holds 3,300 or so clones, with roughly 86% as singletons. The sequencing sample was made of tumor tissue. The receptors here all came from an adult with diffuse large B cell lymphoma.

In DNA, the CDR3 is TGTGCCAGCAGCCCCCGGGGAGGGCCCAATCAGCCCCAGCATTTT. Protein product: CASSPRGGPNQPQHF. The chain employs TRBV7-2 and TRBJ1-5; unclear D gene. The CDR3 sequence is 15 residues long. Germline lookup yields CDR1 SGHTA and CDR2 FQGNSA. The V end was cut by 5 bases, the J end by 3 bases, with 14 bases between.

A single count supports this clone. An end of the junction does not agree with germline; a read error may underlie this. In nucleotides, the CDR3 is TGTGCCAGCAGTTTCGTTGCGGGTTTACCCGGGGATAAGCAGTATTTT. This gives the protein CASSFVAGLPGDKQYF. The chain combines TRBV27 with TRBJ2-3; a possible D gene is TRBD2 (5 bases). Germline CDR1 and CDR2: MNHEY and SMNVEV (reference sequence). This CDR3 is built from 16 residues.